This section outlines one TCR beta chain sequence together with its context. Its recognized antigen is unknown. The reads were generated on a NextSeq 550. The Human TCR Profiling Kit (MiLaboratory) was used to make UMI-labeled 5' RACE TRB cDNA libraries. The full amount of extracted RNA was used for cDNA synthesis, and the full amount of resulting cDNA was used for PCR amplification. Libraries were prepared in parallel using an identical number of PCR cycles. The paper's processing steps were these. With a minimum of two reads required per UMI, MIGEC and MiXCR pulled out about 50,000 +/- 10,000 unique UMI-labeled TRB cDNA molecules from each library. Each library averaged about 40,000 +/- 10,000 functional in-frame TRB CDR3 nucleotide clonotypes without stop codons. After each sample was downsampled to 5000 UMI-labeled TRB molecules, VDJtools was used to calculate diversity metrics such as normalized Shannon-Wiener and Chao1. For the central five CDR3 residues, VDJtools calculated physicochemical properties weighted by clonotype size, namely interaction energy, strength, volume and Kidera factor 4. TCRdb reprocessed the reads and provides one entry for every CDR3 protein sequence; no DNA is given. V and J calls and clone size were set by TCRdb, not the authors. This sample's table contains some 3,000 distinct CDR3 sequences. Over 1.1% of the sample is held by the ten biggest clonotypes.

From the cysteine through the phenylalanine, the CDR3 covers 15 amino acids. The record lacks a DNA sequence. The germline V gene (reference sequence) specifies LNHDA as CDR1 and SQIVND as CDR2. This sample stems from a study of CXCR3-negative and CXCR3-positive naive CD8 T cells (dated by TCRdb to between 2018 and 2021). A note on the overall study: In total, approximately 140 million TRB reads were obtained, which works out to roughly 1.5 +/- 0.3 million reads per library. Diversity and physicochemical repertoire analyses covered around 10 donors pooled from two independent experiments. For the TRBV-TRBJ cluster analysis, the naive subsets came from 5 or 6 donors, while the memory cells came from 3 donors.

For every CD8+ T cell subset, around 300,000 cells were flow-sorted straight into RLT lysis buffer, and each subset was sorted in triplicate. Naive CD8+ T cells were defined stringently as CD45RO-CCR7+CD27+CD95- to exclude memory contaminants. Peripheral blood mononuclear cells were isolated from buffy coats using standard density gradient centrifugation. A FACSAria III was used to flow-sort naive CXCR3-negative and CXCR3-positive CD8+ T cells. An RNeasy Mini Kit was used to extract total RNA from the sorted cells. Overall results and qualifications from the work: Naive CXCR3-negative and CXCR3-positive cells from the same donor showed similar TRBV-TRBJ usage, whereas memory cells showed distinct patterns. Compared with CXCR3-negative naive cells, CXCR3-positive naive cells had TRB CDR3s with higher hydrophobicity (lower Kidera factor 4), lower energy, and higher strength and volume indices. Comparably high repertoire diversity was found in both naive subsets, whereas much lower repertoire diversity was found in memory CD8+ T cells. Surface CD5, linked to self-reactivity in mice, was comparable between naive subsets; TCR interaction strength was therefore also inferred from TRB CDR3 physicochemical properties. Freshly isolated PBMCs were used for most assays because CXCR3 expression partially decreased after cryopreservation.

This clonotype was obtained from a human donor in good health. Some clones in this sample may be carry-over from other donors' samples. The V and J genes are TRBV19 and TRBJ1-1; TCRdb proposes TRBD1, but this gene call is untestable without DNA. The sequencing sample was made of naive CXCR3+ CD8+ T cells from blood. The label giving this sample's cell subset or site can be read as: CD45RO-CCR7+CD27+CD95- naive CD8+ T cells expressing CXCR3 (TNR3+). The CDR3 has the sequence CASIWTGGVGTEAFF.